Listed below are T cell receptor beta chains from one sample, sequenced in a study of Ad26.COV2.S vaccination and SARS-CoV-2 variants. The repertoire was sequenced with immunoSEQ multiplex PCR; TCRdb's copy has only in-frame clones and lacks some. The sample has roughly 500,000 clones; roughly nine tenths are singletons. The input for sequencing was peripheral blood, taken in a trial of Ad26.COV2.S vaccine versus placebo. The receptors here all came from a person between 18 and 59 years old who received the Ad26.COV2.S COVID-19 vaccine or a placebo. Each CDR3 is given with its conserved first and last residue. A D gene is named only where the DNA matches it firmly. The size field is filled for only some rows; it gives once, few, many or a size class.

TRBV6-5	NA	TRBJ2-7	TRBD1	TGTGCCTCGGCACAGGGGGCGCCCTACGAGCAGTACTTC	CASAQGAPYEQYF
TRBV6-5	NA	TRBJ2-5	NA	TGTGCCAGCAGGCGGGGAGGTGGGGTAGAGACCCAGTACTTC	CASRRGGGVETQYF
TRBV7-2	once	TRBJ1-3	NA	TGTGCCAGCAGCTTATATATCGGTATAAACACCATATATTTT	CASSLYIGINTIYF
TRBV7-9	NA	TRBJ1-6	NA	TGTGCCAGCAGCTTAGGGGGTTTCTCACCCCTCCACTTT	CASSLGGFSPLHF
TRBV2	NA	TRBJ2-7	TRBD1	TGTGCCAGCAGTGGGACAGGGGGGTACTACGAGCAGTACTTC	CASSGTGGYYEQYF
TRBV24-1	once	TRBJ2-2	NA	TGTGCCACCAGACACAGGGATGGCGGGGAGCTGTTTTTT	CATRHRDGGELFF
TRBV3-1/TRBV3-2	NA	TRBJ2-2	TRBD1	TGTGCCAGCAGCCATCTCTCCGGGACAGATAGCGGGGAGCTGTTTTTT	CASSHLSGTDSGELFF
TRBV19	NA	TRBJ1-4	NA	TGTGCCAGTAGTCTGCGGGGAACGGGAGAAAAACTGTTTTTT	CASSLRGTGEKLFF
TRBV9	NA	TRBJ1-4	NA	TGTGCCAGCAGCGTAGGGTGGGAAAGGGATGAAAAACTGTTTTTT	CASSVGWERDEKLFF
TRBV4-1	NA	TRBJ2-7	TRBD2	TGCGCCAGCAGCCAACCTACTAGCGGGGTTTACGAGCAGTACTTC	CASSQPTSGVYEQYF
TRBV5-6	few	TRBJ1-1	TRBD1	TGTGCCAGCAGCTGGGACAGTTACACTGAAGCTTTCTTT	CASSWDSYTEAFF
TRBV5-6	NA	TRBJ2-1	NA	TGTGCCAGCAGGTACCCAGGTGGCCCAAATGAGCAGTTCTTC	CASRYPGGPNEQFF
TRBV4-3	NA	TRBJ1-5	NA	TGCGCCAGCAGCCAGCTGTACCAGGGTGACCAGCCCCAGCATTTT	CASSQLYQGDQPQHF
TRBV27	NA	TRBJ2-7	NA	TGTGCCAGCAGTTTATCGCCAGGGGTGCCCTCCGAGCAGTACTTC	CASSLSPGVPSEQYF
TRBV28	NA	TRBJ1-4	NA	TGTGCCAGCAGTTTATATGCCGACAGCCTCACTCCTAATGAAAAACTGTTTTTT	CASSLYADSLTPNEKLFF
TRBV6-6	NA	TRBJ2-1	NA	TGTGCCAGCAGTCCTCCGGGGTACCACAATGAGCAGTTCTTC	CASSPPGYHNEQFF
TRBV3-1/TRBV3-2	few	TRBJ1-1	NA	TGTGCCAGCAGCCATCCACAGGAGAACACTGAAGCTTTCTTT	CASSHPQENTEAFF
TRBV10-3	NA	TRBJ1-2	NA	TGTGCCATCAGTGAACAACAGGTCCATGGCTACACCTTC	CAISEQQVHGYTF
TRBV5-8	NA	TRBJ2-5	TRBD2	TGTGCCAGCAGCTTGACGGGGGGAGGCTTCGGGGAGACCCAGTACTTC	CASSLTGGGFGETQYF
TRBV3-1/TRBV3-2	once	TRBJ2-5	NA	TGTGCCAGCAGCCGTACCAGAGAGACCCAGTACTTC	CASSRTRETQYF
TRBV29-1	NA	TRBJ2-3	NA	TGCAGCGGTATTGAGGCGGGGTATACGCAGTATTTT	CSGIEAGYTQYF
TRBV19	NA	TRBJ2-7	NA	TGTGCCAGTAGTATCCGGGACGGACCCTACGAGCAGTACTTC	CASSIRDGPYEQYF
TRBV12-5	NA	TRBJ2-3	TRBD2	TGTGCTAGTGCAATTGGCGGGGCTAGCGGCTACCTGAATACGCAGTATTTT	CASAIGGASGYLNTQYF
TRBV20-1	NA	TRBJ2-2	NA	TGCAGTGCTAGTGGGAACACCGGGGAGCTGTTTTTT	CSASGNTGELFF
TRBV29-1	NA	TRBJ2-3	NA	TGCAGCGTTGTAACGGGCACAGATACGCAGTATTTT	CSVVTGTDTQYF
TRBV19	NA	TRBJ1-2	TRBD1	TGTGCCAGCGCAGCCAGGGGGCTGAATGGCTACACCTTC	CASAARGLNGYTF
TRBV6-6	NA	TRBJ2-5	TRBD2	TGTGCCAGCAGTCCGTTCCGTAGCGGGAGACGCCAAGAGACCCAGTACTTC	CASSPFRSGRRQETQYF
TRBV29-1	NA	TRBJ1-1	NA	TGCAGCGCCTGGAAGGGGTGGAACACTGAAGCTTTCTTT	CSAWKGWNTEAFF